This T cell receptor (beta chain) appears in the sequencing data of a study of shared clonotypes between healthy human individuals (dated by TCRdb to the early 2020s). Turning to the overall study: Three men and a couple of women, aged 18 to 49 years, made up the cohort. For each donor, CD4 naive and CD4 memory were each run on three plates, CD8 naive on two plates, and CD8 memory on one plate. Blood TCR repertoires of about 5 healthy adults were deeply sequenced to estimate repertoire size and the extent of clonotype sharing between individuals. To increase sequencing depth and limit assay-specific biases, different laboratories used diverse techniques to prepare libraries and sequence TCR repertoires. Between about 0.94 and 10 billion PBMCs per donor were obtained by leukapheresis.

A remark on this clone: It has no known antigen specificity. No base-level quality is on record; no much larger clone is a single base apart.

Using the deep immunoSEQ assay, multiplex PCR amplified TCR CDR3 regions from genomic DNA. For each cell subset, the extracted genomic DNA was distributed evenly across all wells of several immunoSEQ 96-well plates, and each plate served as one replicate. For sorted subsets, each replicate PCR was loaded with 200 ng genomic DNA, equivalent to 30,000 or so T cell genomes. Purified libraries were quantified with a Qubit 3.0 fluorometer, sized on a Bioanalyzer 2100, and re-quantified with the KAPA Library Quantification kit. A separate single-read 150-cycle Illumina NextSeq 550 flow cell was used to sequence each immunoSEQ 96-well plate. The study's own analysis went as follows. The immunoSEQ output contained only junctional sequences without quality scores, so filtering could not match that applied to full-length reads. Sequences were annotated with PyIR, a Python wrapper for IgBLAST v1.9, and V/J genes and CDR3 were assigned using IMGT germline references. Reads were removed for weak V/J assignments (E-value above 1e-6), missing CDR3, stop codons, out-of-frame junctions, or ambiguous translated residues. V3J clonotypes were defined as sequences sharing the same inferred V gene, J gene, and CDR3 amino acid sequence. Percentage overlap between repertoires was calculated by dividing the number of shared unique clonotypes by the size of the smaller repertoire. Richness of each repertoire was evaluated using RTK rarefaction, the Chao1 estimator, and Recon v2.1 estimates of unobserved clonotypes. Generation probabilities for all TCRbeta clonotypes obtained by the gDNA method from a handful of donors were computed using OLGA. TCRdb holds this immuneACCESS table with in-frame rearrangements only. Some clones are missing; in checked studies, unresolved V genes explain under half, and the rest has no known cause. D and trimming come from the DNA, and the V and J calls and clone size come from that table. The table for this sample lists around 1.4 million clones; approximately 98.5% of them were counted only once. 0.3% to 0.45% of the sample lies in the top ten.

Summary of the overall study and its limitations: Pairwise subsampling indicated that sequencing depth was expected to affect the degree of clonotype sharing among donors. Compared with non-shared clonotypes, clonotypes shared by all four sorted-subset donors had higher generation probabilities. Sampling was restricted to blood, and TCR repertoires in tissue are likely to differ from TCR repertoires in blood. Rarefaction of sorted-subset datasets indicated incomplete sequencing despite the large sequencing depth. Across a few donors, around 5% of naive CD4, 3% to 4% of naive CD8, approximately 2.5% of memory CD4, and roughly 0.4% of memory CD8 clonotypes were shared. Because the study included only a small number of donors, the genetic and exposure-history diversity represented was limited. Naive subsets generally had larger estimated clonotype richness than memory subsets.

The donors were healthy, HIV-negative adults who had no recently reported acute infections or vaccinations. Every donor was a Caucasian adult residing in Nashville, Tennessee, USA. CD4+ T cells were enriched through magnetic negative selection, after which naive cells were positively selected on CD45RA and the remaining negative fraction served as the memory subset. After blood collection by leukapheresis, PBMCs were isolated using Ficoll-Histopaque density gradient centrifugation and then cryopreserved in the vapor phase of liquid nitrogen. Purity and quantity of every magnetically sorted T cell population were checked by analytical flow cytometry. From each sorted fraction, genomic DNA was isolated and quantified by UV absorbance on a Nanodrop 2000c. V is pared back by 4 bases and J by 1 base, with 15 bases lying between the germline termini. Counted from cysteine to phenylalanine, this CDR3 has 16 amino acids. Just CDR3 DNA is preserved here, 48 bases in frame from base 1. Via the germline V gene, CDR1 is SGHVS and CDR2 FQNEAQ.

Sequencing input: naive CD4+ T cells sorted from blood. The cell subset or site label, as the study defines it: CD45RA+ positively selected. The source of this sequence is a man under 40 in good health. The chain is encoded by TRBV7-8 joined to TRBJ2-3; the D gene is unclear. The CDR3 has the sequence CASSSPETPRTDTQYF. Here is the DNA: TGTGCCAGCAGCTCGCCTGAGACACCACGCACAGATACGCAGTATTTT.